This T cell receptor beta chain originates from a study of blood T cells in healthy people across ages. The CDR3 loop spans 17 amino acids. CDR1 MNHNS and CDR2 SASEGT come from the germline V gene. Between the trimmed V and J ends, which lost 7 bases and 2 bases, there was a span of 22 bases. This clonotype came up once. Then a second PCR, running roughly 7 to 11 cycles, was carried out with a sample-barcoded 5' primer and a J-beta primer mix. Researchers report that each sample yielded at least 3 million CDR3-containing paired-end reads. TCRdb processed the 5' RACE reads anew with MiXCR; each CDR3 protein has one entry. The sample lists about 1.6 million distinct CDR3 sequences, roughly 32% seen once, with over 9% in the top ten.

Sample: blood. This chain uses TRBV6-1 with TRBJ2-3; a weak D match, TRBD1 (6 bases). The sequence was collected from a woman aged 30 to 39 in good health. CDR3 protein: CASKEWRQEGITDTQYF. The CDR3 coding sequence is TGTGCCAGCAAGGAATGGAGACAGGAAGGGATCACAGATACGCAGTATTTT.